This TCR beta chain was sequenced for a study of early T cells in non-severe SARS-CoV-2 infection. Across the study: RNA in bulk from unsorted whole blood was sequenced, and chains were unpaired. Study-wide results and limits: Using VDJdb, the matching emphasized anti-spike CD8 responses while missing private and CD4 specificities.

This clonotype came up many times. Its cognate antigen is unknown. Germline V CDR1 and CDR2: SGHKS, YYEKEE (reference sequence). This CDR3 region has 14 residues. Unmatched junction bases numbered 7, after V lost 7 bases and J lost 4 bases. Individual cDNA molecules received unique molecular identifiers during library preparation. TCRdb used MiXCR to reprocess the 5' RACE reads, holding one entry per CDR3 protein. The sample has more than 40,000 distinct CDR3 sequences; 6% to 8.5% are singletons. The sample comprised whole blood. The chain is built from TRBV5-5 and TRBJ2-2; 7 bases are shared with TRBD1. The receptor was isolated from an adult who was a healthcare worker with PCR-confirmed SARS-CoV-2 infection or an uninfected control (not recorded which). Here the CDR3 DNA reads TGTGCCAGCTTAATCGGGACAGCCACCGGGGAGCTGTTTTTT. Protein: CASLIGTATGELFF.